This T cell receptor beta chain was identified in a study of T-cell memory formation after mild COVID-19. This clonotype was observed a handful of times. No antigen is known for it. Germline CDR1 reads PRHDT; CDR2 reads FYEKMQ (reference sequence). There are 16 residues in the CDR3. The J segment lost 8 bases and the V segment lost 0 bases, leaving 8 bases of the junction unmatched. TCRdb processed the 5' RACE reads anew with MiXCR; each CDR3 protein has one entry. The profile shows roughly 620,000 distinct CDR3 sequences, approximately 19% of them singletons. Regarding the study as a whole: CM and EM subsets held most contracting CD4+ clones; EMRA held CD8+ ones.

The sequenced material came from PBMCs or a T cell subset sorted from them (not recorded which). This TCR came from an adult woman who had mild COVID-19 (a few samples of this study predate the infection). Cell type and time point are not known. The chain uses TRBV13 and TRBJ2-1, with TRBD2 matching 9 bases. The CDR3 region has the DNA TGTGCCAGCAGCTTAGGGGGACTAGCAAGCATCGATGAGCAGTTCTTC. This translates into CASSLGGLASIDEQFF. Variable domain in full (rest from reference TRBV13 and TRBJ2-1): AAGVIQSPRHLIKEKRETATLKCYPIPRHDTVYWYQQGPGQDPQFLISFYEKMQSDKGSIPDRFSAQQFSDYHSELNMSSLELGDSALYFCASSLGGLASIDEQFFGPGTRLTVL.